The 29 T cell receptor beta chains listed next were all sequenced from one sample in a study of T cells after yellow fever vaccination. TCRdb analysed the 5' RACE reads with MiXCR anew, one entry per CDR3 protein. The sample carries about 45,000 distinct CDR3 sequences, under 8% recorded once. The starting material was CD8+ T cells not binding an NS4B(214-222) dextramer, sorted from PBMCs, obtained 45 days after the yellow fever booster vaccination. All receptors derive from a man aged 30 to 45 who received the YFV17D yellow fever vaccine.

This clonotype was counted at least ten times. The rearrangement joins TRBV15 to TRBJ2-7; D call uncertain. The CDR3 consists of 12 residues. Trimming took 0 bases from V and 6 from J, leaving 6 bases between them. Looked up from germline, CDR1 is LNHNV and CDR2 is YYDKDF (reference sequence). The CDR3 nucleotides read TGTGCCACCAGCAGAGAAGAGAGCGAGCAGTACTTC. It yields the protein CATSREESEQYF.

This clonotype showed up many times. The chain links TRBV11-2 to TRBJ2-7, with D possibly TRBD1 on 6 matching bases. The CDR3 covers 13 residues. In germline, CDR1 is SGHAT, CDR2 FQNNGV. Trimming took off 2 bases at V and 2 bases at J, with 7 bases between the two ends. This chain's CDR3 is CASSLNRAYEQYF. DNA for the CDR3: TGTGCCAGCAGCTTAAACAGGGCCTACGAGCAGTACTTC.

This clonotype has a handful of counts. The chain has TRBV4-2 and TRBJ2-1; TRBD2 matches at 11 bases. V was clipped by 3 bases and J by 7 bases; unmatched bases: 14. The CDR3 totals 18 residues. In germline, CDR1 is LGHNA, CDR2 YNFKEQ. In nucleotides, the CDR3 is TGTGCCAGCAGCCACGGAGGGCTAGCGGGAGGCTTGATGAATGAGCAGTTCTTC. It encodes CASSHGGLAGGLMNEQFF.

This clonotype was detected ten times or more. The V and J genes are TRBV9 and TRBJ2-1; 11 bases fit TRBD2. CDR3 length: 14 amino acids. The trim removed 0 bases at V and 9 bases at J, leaving 2 bases unmatched. Germline loops: CDR1 SGDLS, CDR2 YYNGEE. CDR3 region: CASSVASGRFEQFF. The CDR3 DNA sequence: TGTGCCAGCAGCGTAGCTAGCGGGAGGTTTGAGCAGTTCTTC.

J is TRBJ2-2 and V is TRBV10-3; D unclear. V lost 5 bases and J 7 bases, leaving 8 bases between the germline ends. The CDR3 covers 12 residues. CDR1 is ENHRY and CDR2 is SYGVKD in the germline V gene. CDR3 in DNA: TGTGCCATCAGTACCCCGGGCGGGGAGCTGTTTTTT. This codes for CAISTPGGELFF.

The chain is built from TRBV11-2 and TRBJ2-5; 12 nucleotides agree with TRBD2. CDR1 SGHAT and CDR2 FQNNGV come from the germline V gene. Trimming at V came to 4 bases and at J to 0 bases, leaving 6 bases not matched to a gene. The CDR3 contains 17 residues. CDR3 region: CASSYLTSGGYQETQYF. In DNA form, the CDR3 reads TGTGCCAGCAGCTATTTGACTAGCGGGGGATACCAAGAGACCCAGTACTTC.

The chain recombines TRBV18 with TRBJ2-7, with 8 bases identical to TRBD2. CDR3 length: 15 residues. Germline trimming cut 1 base from V and 0 bases from J; bases unmatched to any gene: 2. Germline-derived CDR1 and CDR2 are KGHSH and LQKENI. The CDR3, as DNA: TGTGCCAGCTCACCACTAGCGGGGAGCTCCTACGAGCAGTACTTC. This encodes CASSPLAGSSYEQYF.

This clonotype showed up many times. V gene TRBV12-3 or TRBV12-4 combines with J gene TRBJ2-7; 7 bases line up with TRBD1. V dropped 7 bases and J dropped 3; count of bases not matched to a gene: 9. The CDR3 runs to 14 residues. Written as DNA, the CDR3 is TGTGCCAGCACCACCCGAGGACAGGACTACGAGCAGTACTTC. Translating gives CASTTRGQDYEQYF.

V gene TRBV15 combines with J gene TRBJ2-1; TRBD2 agrees at 12 bases. Germline lookup yields CDR1 LNHNV and CDR2 YYDKDF (reference sequence). The V gene end was trimmed by 0 bases and the J gene end by 6 bases; junction bases not matched to a gene: 12. CDR3 length: 19 residues. This CDR3 reads CATSRDRTSGGLAGNEQFF. The CDR3 region has the DNA TGTGCCACCAGCAGAGATAGGACGAGCGGGGGACTAGCGGGCAATGAGCAGTTCTTC.

This rearrangement joins TRBV3-1 to TRBJ2-3; perhaps TRBD2 as D (6 bases). Germline V gene data show CDR1 as LGHDT and CDR2 as YNNKEL (reference sequence). V gave up 6 bases and J gave up 0 bases, with 22 bases separating them. CDR3 size: 18 residues. The DNA of the CDR3 is TGTGCCAGCAGTCGGCCCCGCGGGATGGGGTGGAGCACAGATACGCAGTATTTT. It is translated as CASSRPRGMGWSTDTQYF.

The chain joins TRBV6-5 to TRBJ2-1; 7 positions agree with TRBD1. The CDR3 length is 12 residues. The V gene end was trimmed by 6 bases and the J gene end by 7 bases; junction bases not matched to a gene: 3. Germline CDR1 is MNHEY and CDR2 is SVGAGI. The CDR3 DNA sequence: TGTGCCAGCAGGAGGACAGGAAATGAGCAGTTCTTC. Amino acid sequence: CASRRTGNEQFF.

This clonotype was counted at least ten times. The chain couples TRBV4-3 to TRBJ2-7; the D gene is possibly TRBD2 (6 bases). CDR3 length: 16 residues. V was clipped by 0 bases and J by 1 base, with 13 bases between them. Looked up from germline, CDR1 is LGHNA and CDR2 is YSLEER. The CDR3 here is CASSQDNSGGSYEQYF. CDR3 sequence (DNA): TGCGCCAGCAGCCAAGATAATAGCGGAGGGTCCTACGAGCAGTACTTC.

In this sample, this clonotype turned up many times. The chain carries TRBV7-6 and TRBJ2-3; maybe TRBD2 (6 bases). Germline V lookup: CDR1 SGHVS, CDR2 FNYEAQ. The V end was cut by 1 base, the J end by 1 base, with 15 bases between. The CDR3 is 17 amino acids. The CDR3 nucleotides read TGTGCCAGCAGCTTAGTTCTGGGCGGGGAAGGCACAGATACGCAGTATTTT. As protein: CASSLVLGGEGTDTQYF.

This clonotype was observed at least ten times. J is TRBJ2-7 and V is TRBV15; 12 positions agree with TRBD1. V gave up 3 bases and J gave up 7 bases; unmatched junction bases: 19. The CDR3 runs to 19 residues. CDR1 is LNHNV and CDR2 is YYDKDF in the germline V gene (reference sequence). DNA for the CDR3: TGTGCCACCAGCAGTGATCCAGGGACAGGGGGCCTCCCACCGTGGGAGCAGTACTTC. It codes for CATSSDPGTGGLPPWEQYF.

This clonotype was detected many times. CDR3 region: CASSPGHGTDTDTQYF. The CDR3 nucleotides read TGTGCCAGCAGCCCAGGACATGGGACAGACACAGATACGCAGTATTTT. This chain uses TRBV7-6 with TRBJ2-3; 7 bases line up with TRBD1. The CDR3 runs 16 residues. In germline, CDR1 is SGHVS, CDR2 FNYEAQ. The junction had 10 bases not matched to a gene; V was cut back by 5 bases and J by 2 bases.

Regarding this clonotype: With a much larger clone just one base away, this may be a read error. The V and J genes are TRBV13 and TRBJ2-3, with D unclear. There are 12 residues in the CDR3. Germline V gene sequence: CDR1 PRHDT, CDR2 FYEKMQ (reference sequence). CDR3 amino acids: CASQSSADMQYF. The CDR3 bases are TGTGCCAGCCAATCGAGCGCAGATATGCAGTATTTT. The full variable domain, completed using reference TRBV13 and TRBJ2-3, is AAGVIQSPRHLIKEKRETATLKCYPIPRHDTVYWYQQGPGQDPQFLISFYEKMQSDKGSIPDRFSAQQFSDYHSELNMSSLELGDSALYFCASQSSADMQYFGPGTRLTVL.

About this clonotype itself: Given a much more abundant clone one base away, this may be a read error. The chain employs TRBV9 and TRBJ2-4; D gene uncertain. Germline lookup yields CDR1 SGDLS and CDR2 YYNGEE. The CDR3 is made up of 14 amino acids. The CDR3 DNA follows: TGTGTCAGCAGCGCCCACCAGATCGGGAACATTCAGTACTTC. The encoded protein is CVSSAHQIGNIQYF.

This clonotype showed up many times. The chain joins TRBV28 to TRBJ1-3, with 8 positions matching TRBD1. CDR1 and CDR2 from the germline V gene are MDHEN and SYDVKM. The junction had 8 bases not matched to a gene; V was cut back by 7 bases and J by 3 bases. CDR3 size: 15 residues. The CDR3 is CASTSGQGYGNTIYF. The DNA of the CDR3 is TGTGCCAGCACCTCAGGACAGGGTTATGGAAACACCATATATTTT. Combining the CDR3 with reference TRBV28 and TRBJ1-3 gives the whole variable domain DVKVTQSSRYLVKRTGEKVFLECVQDMDHENMFWYRQDPGLGLRLIYFSYDVKMKEKGDIPEGYSVSREKKERFSLILESASTNQTSMYLCASTSGQGYGNTIYFGEGSWLTVV.

This clonotype was observed many times. The chain recombines TRBV18 with TRBJ1-2; no definite D call. Germline V CDR1 and CDR2: KGHSH, LQKENI. Trimming removed 5 bases at V and 6 bases at J, with 28 bases between. The length of the CDR3 is 18 residues. The DNA for the CDR3 is TGTGCCAGCTCATCAAATCCGACTTCCACCCTCCCTGCCAATGGCTACACCTTC. It encodes CASSSNPTSTLPANGYTF.

At least ten counts were recorded for this clonotype. The J gene is TRBJ2-1, the V gene TRBV27; the D call may be TRBD1 or TRBD2 (6 bases each). Germline CDR1 MNHEY, CDR2 SMNVEV (reference sequence). The CDR3 is 14 residues long. V lost 6 bases and J lost 1, with 10 bases in between. CDR3 protein: CASRRGVSYNEQFF. Written as DNA, the CDR3 is TGTGCCAGCAGAAGGGGGGTTTCCTACAATGAGCAGTTCTTC.

This clonotype was found many times. The chain links TRBV5-1 to TRBJ2-2; no reliable D call. Trimming took 7 bases from V and 4 from J, leaving 5 bases between them. Germline loops: CDR1 SGHRS, CDR2 YFSETQ. The CDR3 sequence is 11 residues long. This chain's CDR3 is CASGFTGELFF. CDR3 nucleotide sequence: TGCGCCAGCGGATTCACCGGGGAGCTGTTTTTT. Based on the CDR3 plus reference TRBV5-1 and TRBJ2-2, the full variable domain is KAGVTQTPRYLIKTRGQQVTLSCSPISGHRSVSWYQQTPGQGLQFLFEYFSETQRNKGNFPGRFSGRQFSNSRSEMNVSTLELGDSALYLCASGFTGELFFGEGSRLTVL.

This clonotype was found many times. This CDR3 reads CASSTVAETYEQYF. CDR3 coding DNA: TGTGCCAGCAGTACGGTAGCGGAGACTTACGAGCAGTACTTC. The V call is TRBV6-5, the J call TRBJ2-7; a weak D match, TRBD2 (6 bases). The germline V gene has CDR1 MNHEY and CDR2 SVGAGI. The CDR3 runs to 14 residues. Trimming left V 5 bases short and J 4 bases short, with 15 bases between.

This clonotype was detected many times. The J gene is TRBJ2-5, the V gene TRBV5-6, with D unclear. The CDR3 is 13 residues long. The ends were cut back, 2 bases at V and 3 bases at J, with 8 bases in the middle. CDR1 and CDR2 (germline): SGHDT, YYEEEE. CDR3 amino acids: CASSFIVEETQYF. The CDR3 nucleotides read TGTGCCAGCAGCTTTATCGTGGAAGAGACCCAGTACTTC. Filled out from reference TRBV5-6 and TRBJ2-5, the complete variable domain reads DAGVTQSPTHLIKTRGQQVTLRCSPKSGHDTVSWYQQALGQGPQFIFQYYEEEERQRGNFPDRFSGHQFPNYSSELNVNALLLGDSALYLCASSFIVEETQYFGPGTRLLVL.

A single count supports this clonotype. A junction boundary mismatches the germline segment, possibly from a read error. This sequence joins TRBV6-2 or TRBV6-3 and TRBJ1-5; possibly TRBD1 for D (5 bases). CDR1 is MNHEY and CDR2 is SVGEGT in the germline V gene. The CDR3 has 15 amino acids. CDR3 region: CVSSYATLTGQPQHF. The CDR3 coding sequence is TGTGTCAGCAGTTACGCGACACTAACAGGCCAGCCCCAGCATTTT.

This clonotype showed up many times. This chain uses TRBV18 with TRBJ2-1, with TRBD2 matching 8 bases. V shed 0 bases and J 8 bases; nucleotides not matched to a gene: 9. From germline, CDR1 is KGHSH and CDR2 LQKENI. The CDR3 runs to 16 residues. Here the CDR3 reads CASSPPVSGNPDEQFF. DNA for the CDR3: TGTGCCAGCTCACCACCTGTTAGCGGGAATCCCGATGAGCAGTTCTTC.

This clonotype was picked up many times. The V call is TRBV27, the J call TRBJ2-6; D is perhaps TRBD2 (5 bases). Trimming removed 6 bases from V and 2 bases from J, with 8 bases in between. CDR1 and CDR2 (germline): MNHEY, SMNVEV (reference sequence). The CDR3 extends over 14 amino acids. The CDR3 DNA follows: TGTGCCAGCAGCCTAGCTGCTGGGGCCAACGTCCTGACTTTC. Its protein product is CASSLAAGANVLTF.

This clonotype was observed at least ten times. The chain combines TRBV5-1 with TRBJ2-1, with TRBD1 as a possible D gene (5 bases). Germline values: CDR1 SGHRS, CDR2 YFSETQ. V was trimmed by 9 bases and J by 4 bases, leaving 11 bases between them. The CDR3 contains 12 residues. The CDR3 DNA is TGCGCCATCACGGACAAATACAATGAGCAGTTCTTC. It specifies CAITDKYNEQFF. Based on the CDR3 plus reference TRBV5-1 and TRBJ2-1, the full variable domain is KAGVTQTPRYLIKTRGQQVTLSCSPISGHRSVSWYQQTPGQGLQFLFEYFSETQRNKGNFPGRFSGRQFSNSRSEMNVSTLELGDSALYLCAITDKYNEQFFGPGTRLTVL.

This clonotype turned up a few times. The V and J genes are TRBV9 and TRBJ1-1; no definite D call. Trimming shortened V by 1 base and J by 5 bases, and 12 bases separated the two germline ends. The CDR3 is made up of 14 amino acids. Germline CDR1 and CDR2: SGDLS and YYNGEE. The CDR3 DNA sequence: TGTGCCAGCAGCGTACAACCAGAGGGAACTGAAGCTTTCTTT. It translates to CASSVQPEGTEAFF.

This clonotype showed up many times. This chain joins TRBV20-1 and TRBJ2-6; possibly TRBD1 for D (6 bases). The ends were cut back, 1 base at V and 0 bases at J, with 10 bases in the middle. From germline, CDR1 is DFQATT and CDR2 SNEGSKA (reference sequence). The CDR3 loop spans 16 amino acids. CDR3 in amino acids: CSARVRQASGANVLTF. The CDR3 DNA reads as TGCAGTGCTAGAGTACGACAGGCCTCTGGGGCCAACGTCCTGACTTTC.